The 2 T cell receptor beta chains reported below all come from one sample, sequenced in a study of blood T cell repertoires in COVID-19. The protocol was immunoSEQ multiplex PCR, while the TCRdb copy is restricted to in-frame clones and leaves out a portion. This repertoire shows around 170,000 clones, approximately 80% found once; its top ten account for around 14%. The sample comprised PBMCs or T cells enriched from blood (not recorded which). These receptors originate from a man between 60 and 75 years old who had been exposed to COVID-19.

The chain is built from TRBV7-9 and TRBJ2-5; D is perhaps TRBD1 (6 bases). The CDR3 consists of 13 residues. The germline CDR1 and CDR2 sequences are SEHNR and FQNEAQ (reference sequence). The V end lost 7 bases, the J end lost 1 base, and 10 bases lay between the germline ends. The CDR3 DNA reads as TGTGCCAGCAAGGGGGACGGCCAAGAGACCCAGTACTTC. Protein: CASKGDGQETQYF. The whole variable domain, remainder taken from reference TRBV7-9 and TRBJ2-5, is DTGVSQNPRHKITKRGQNVTFRCDPISEHNRLYWYRQTLGQGPEFLTYFQNEAQLEKSRLLSDRFSAERPKGSFSTLEIQRTEQGDSAMYLCASKGDGQETQYFGPGTRLLVL.

The V call is TRBV5-1, the J call TRBJ2-7; TRBD2 aligns across 12 bases. The germline CDR1 and CDR2 sequences are SGHRS and YFSETQ. Trimming took 4 bases from V and 6 from J; bases not matched to a gene: 17. This CDR3 spans 18 amino acids. In nucleotides, the CDR3 is TGCGCCAGCAGCGCACTACTCCGTTTGGCTAGCGGGAGGGCCGAGCAGTACTTC. This gives the protein CASSALLRLASGRAEQYF.